This T cell receptor (beta chain) stems from a study of T cell repertoires in cytomegalovirus infection. The CDR3 runs 13 residues. CDR1 is MNHEY, CDR2 SVGAGI, per germline. V trimming: 2 bases; J trimming: 5 bases; junction bases outside the gene matches: 2. TCRdb processed the reads anew with MiXCR; each CDR3 protein has one entry. This sample carries roughly 230,000 distinct CDR3 sequences, about 18% of them seen once, and the ten largest clones take approximately 44%. This clonotype was picked up a small number of times. Sequenced sample: CD8+ T cells from PBMCs. This sequence joins TRBV6-5 and TRBJ2-7; 8 positions agree with TRBD2. This sequence originates from a human donor in good health (CMV status not recorded). Some clones in this sample may be carry-over from other donors' samples. The DNA for the CDR3 is TGTGCCAGCAGTTACGCGGGGGGCCACGAGCAGTACTTC. Translating it yields CASSYAGGHEQYF.